This TCR beta chain was profiled in a study of blood T cell repertoires in COVID-19. Clones were sequenced by immunoSEQ multiplex PCR, and TCRdb holds only the in-frame ones, with some missing. The sample includes hundreds of thousands of clones, about nine tenths of them seen just once. Self-reported history from a screening survey and questionnaire set each donor's cohort. The CDR3 runs 15 residues. From germline, CDR1 is MGHDK and CDR2 SYGVNS. The junction had 8 bases not matched to a gene; V was cut back by 4 bases and J by 8 bases. The receptor's source is a man in his forties or fifties who had recovered from COVID-19. Specimen: PBMCs or T cells enriched from blood (not recorded which). The chain carries TRBV25-1 and TRBJ1-5, with 10 bases that match TRBD1. The CDR3 nucleotides read TGTGCCAGCAGTGGAAGACAGGGGGCATGGGAGCCCCAGCATTTT. Its translation is CASSGRQGAWEPQHF.